This T cell receptor beta chain was captured in a study of metastatic and nonmetastatic thyroid tumors. TCRdb re-called the PCR reads with MiXCR. Of 85,000 to 100,000 clones detected, approximately 11% appear once; the ten largest clones hold around 10%. This clone was observed at least ten times. Treatment of any kind had been given to no patient before thyroid surgery. This TCR was recovered from a female donor with papillary thyroid cancer or a benign thyroid nodule (not recorded which). Some clones in this sample may be carry-over from other donors' samples. Material for sequencing was blood.

For the CDR3, the DNA is TGTGCCACCTCCGGGACCGCGAATTCACCCCTCCACTTT. It encodes CATSGTANSPLHF. The chain recombines TRBV28 with TRBJ1-6; tentatively, D is TRBD1 (5 bases). Germline-derived CDR1 and CDR2 are MDHEN and SYDVKM. This CDR3 has 13 residues. Between the trimmed V and J ends, which lost 10 bases and 7 bases, there was a span of 14 bases.